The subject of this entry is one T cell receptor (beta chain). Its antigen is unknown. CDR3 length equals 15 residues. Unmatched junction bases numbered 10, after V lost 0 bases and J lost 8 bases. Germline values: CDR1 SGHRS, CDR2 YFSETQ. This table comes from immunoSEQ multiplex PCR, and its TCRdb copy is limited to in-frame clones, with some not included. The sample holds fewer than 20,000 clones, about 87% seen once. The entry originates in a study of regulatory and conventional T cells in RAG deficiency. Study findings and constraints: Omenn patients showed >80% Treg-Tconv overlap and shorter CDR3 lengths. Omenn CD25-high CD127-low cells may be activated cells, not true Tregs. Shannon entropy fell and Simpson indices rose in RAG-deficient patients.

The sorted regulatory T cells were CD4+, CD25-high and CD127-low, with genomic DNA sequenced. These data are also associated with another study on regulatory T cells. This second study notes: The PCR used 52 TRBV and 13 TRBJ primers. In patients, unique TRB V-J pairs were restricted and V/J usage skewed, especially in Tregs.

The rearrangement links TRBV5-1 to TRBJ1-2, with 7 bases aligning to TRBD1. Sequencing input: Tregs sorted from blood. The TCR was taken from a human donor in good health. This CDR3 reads CASSLARVDREGYTF. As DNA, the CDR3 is TGCGCCAGCAGCTTGGCTCGGGTTGACAGGGAGGGCTACACCTTC.